This TCR beta chain came from a study of blood T cell repertoires in COVID-19. Across the whole study: Whether acute or convalescent, the COVID-19 samples came from the United States, Italy and Spain. T cells, B-cell-depleted T cells, or PBMCs supplied cDNA or gDNA.

Participants reported their clinical history, and cohort assignment relied on those reports. This clone was observed once. This CDR3 is built from 16 residues. Germline assignment: CDR1 MNHEY and CDR2 SMNVEV (reference sequence). The ends were cut back, 0 bases at V and 1 base at J, with 12 bases in the middle. Original data processing: Amplification with reference gene primers provided the estimates of nucleated cell counts. Profiling relied on immunoSEQ multiplex PCR, and the TCRdb table lists in-frame clones only, not all of them. That table is the source of V, J and clone size, and D and trimming were worked out from the DNA. The sample yields about 380,000 clones, 88% seen once.

Input material: PBMCs or T cells enriched from blood (not recorded which). The chain links TRBV27 to TRBJ1-1, with a tentative D call TRBD1 (5 bases). This TCR derives from a woman between 18 and 29 years old who had recovered from COVID-19. The CDR3 spells CASSLSWTIKNTEAFF. Written as DNA, the CDR3 is TGTGCCAGCAGTTTATCGTGGACAATCAAGAACACTGAAGCTTTCTTT.